One sample yielded the 28 T cell receptor beta chains listed below, sequenced in a study of PD-1 and CTLA-4 blockade in melanoma. Sequenced by immunoSEQ multiplex PCR; TCRdb stores in-frame clones only, minus some. The data show about 30,000 clones, with about 85% seen just once and approximately 6.4% held by the top ten. Here the sequenced sample was CD8+ T cells from peripheral blood, taken from a patient given anti-PD-1 treatment. These TCRs come from a human donor with melanoma.

The chain is built from TRBV10-3 and TRBJ2-1; no firm D call. The germline gives CDR1 ENHRY, CDR2 SYGVKD. Trimming cost V 8 bases and J 6 bases, with 14 bases left between them. This CDR3 has 13 amino acids. This chain's CDR3 is CAIELDDSNEQFF. CDR3 sequence (DNA): TGTGCCATCGAGTTAGACGACTCCAATGAGCAGTTCTTC.

V usage is TRBV7-9 and J usage is TRBJ1-6; 7 positions agree with TRBD1. Losses at the gene ends were 4 bases for V and 10 bases for J; bases not matched to a gene: 7. The CDR3 sequence is 14 residues long. Germline V gives CDR1 SEHNR, CDR2 FQNEAQ (reference sequence). The CDR3 DNA reads TGTGCCAGCAGCTCCCGACAGGGCAGCTCACCCCTCCACTTT. Protein: CASSSRQGSSPLHF.

V usage is TRBV28 and J usage is TRBJ1-6; TRBD1 matches at 9 bases. The CDR3 spans 15 residues. The V gene end was trimmed by 2 bases and the J gene end by 12 bases; junction bases not matched to a gene: 8. The germline V gene has CDR1 MDHEN and CDR2 SYDVKM. The CDR3 bases are TGTGCCAGCAGTTTAGGACAGGGGTTCCGTCTACCCCTCCACTTT. This translates into CASSLGQGFRLPLHF.

The genes are TRBV12-3 or TRBV12-4 and TRBJ2-3, with D uncertain. CDR3 size: 13 residues. V lost 6 bases and J 2 bases, leaving 9 bases between the germline ends. This chain's CDR3 is CASSERNTDTQYF. The CDR3 DNA sequence: TGTGCCAGCAGCGAAAGGAACACAGATACGCAGTATTTT.

The chain links TRBV2 to TRBJ1-1; TRBD1 matches at 9 bases. V lost 7 bases to trimming and J lost 2 bases; unmatched junction nucleotides: 5. CDR1 and CDR2 (germline): SNHLY, FYNNEI. This CDR3 is 14 amino acids long. This CDR3 reads CASTTGQGNTEAFF. CDR3 DNA: TGTGCCAGCACAACGGGACAGGGTAACACTGAAGCTTTCTTT.

The rearrangement links TRBV3-1 (or the pseudogene TRBV3-2) to TRBJ1-1, with D maybe TRBD1 (6 bases). V was cut by 4 bases and J by 1 base, with 10 bases left in between. CDR3 length: 14 amino acids. Germline assignment: CDR1 LGHDT and CDR2 YNNKEL (reference sequence). This chain's CDR3 is CASSRTAKNTEAFF. In nucleotides, the CDR3 is TGTGCCAGCAGCCGGACAGCAAAGAACACTGAAGCTTTCTTT.

This rearrangement joins TRBV29-1 to TRBJ2-1, with D perhaps TRBD2 (6 bases). V was trimmed by 1 base and J by 2 bases, leaving 9 bases between them. Germline V gene lookup returns CDR1 SQVTM and CDR2 ANQGSEA. The CDR3 is 14 residues long. CDR3 region: CSVEGLATYNEQFF. The CDR3 DNA reads TGCAGCGTTGAAGGCCTAGCGACCTACAATGAGCAGTTCTTC.

The chain couples TRBV27 to TRBJ2-7, with 8 nucleotides matching TRBD1. Germline V lookup: CDR1 MNHEY, CDR2 SMNVEV (reference sequence). The CDR3 covers 16 residues. The ends lost 5 bases at V and 3 bases at J; junction bases unmatched: 12. This chain's CDR3 is CASSLRAGTGGYEQYF. For the CDR3, the DNA is TGTGCCAGCAGTCTAAGGGCCGGGACAGGAGGCTACGAGCAGTACTTC.

Only one count was recorded for this clone. The chain joins TRBV23-1 to TRBJ1-1; D unresolved. TRBV23-1 carries the ORF label, with uncertain function. V shed 4 bases and J shed 0 bases, with 6 bases lying between them. The CDR3 has 13 amino acids. In DNA, the CDR3 is TGCGCCAGCAGTCTACTAATGAACACTGAAGCTTTCTTT. The encoded protein is CASSLLMNTEAFF.

This clone occurred once. The chain is built from TRBV20-1 and TRBJ2-3, with D possibly called TRBD1 or TRBD2 (5 bases each). Germline CDR1 and CDR2: DFQATT and SNEGSKA (reference sequence). The CDR3 covers 11 residues. CDR3 loop: CSPGLRDTQYF. In nucleotides, the CDR3 is TGCAGCCCGGGGCTAAGGGATACGCAGTATTTT.

The genes are TRBV3-1 (or the pseudogene TRBV3-2) and TRBJ2-3; TRBD2 matches 13 bases. The CDR3 runs 14 residues. Germline-derived CDR1 and CDR2 are LGHDT and YNNKEL (reference sequence). V was clipped by 3 bases and J by 7 bases; unmatched bases: 1. The CDR3 protein is CASSQGLAGHTQYF. CDR3 DNA sequence: TGTGCCAGCAGCCAGGGACTAGCGGGACATACGCAGTATTTT.

The gene calls are TRBV28 and TRBJ2-7; 10 positions agree with TRBD1. Germline lookup yields CDR1 MDHEN and CDR2 SYDVKM. This CDR3 contains 15 residues. V gave up 6 bases and J gave up 4 bases; unmatched junction bases: 9. In DNA form, the CDR3 reads TGTGCCAGCAGAGGTTCAGGACAGGGGGGGTACGAGCAGTACTTC. Amino acids: CASRGSGQGGYEQYF. Full variable domain (missing parts from reference TRBV28 and TRBJ2-7): DVKVTQSSRYLVKRTGEKVFLECVQDMDHENMFWYRQDPGLGLRLIYFSYDVKMKEKGDIPEGYSVSREKKERFSLILESASTNQTSMYLCASRGSGQGGYEQYFGPGTRLTVT.

This clone was counted a single time. The V and J genes are TRBV19 and TRBJ2-7; D is ambiguous. The CDR3 loop spans 14 amino acids. V lost 0 bases and J 5 bases, leaving 11 bases between the germline ends. In germline, CDR1 is LNHDA, CDR2 SQIVND (reference sequence). CDR3: CASSIELLRDEQYF. The DNA for the CDR3 is TGTGCCAGTAGTATAGAGCTACTCCGGGACGAGCAGTACTTC. The full variable domain, rest sourced from reference TRBV19 and TRBJ2-7, is DGGITQSPKYLFRKEGQNVTLSCEQNLNHDAMYWYRQDPGQGLRLIYYSQIVNDFQKGDIAEGYSVSREKKESFPLTVTSAQKNPTAFYLCASSIELLRDEQYFGPGTRLTVT.

This clone was recorded a few times. The rearrangement uses TRBV5-1 and TRBJ2-7; no firm D call. The CDR3 has 15 residues. The germline V gene has CDR1 SGHRS and CDR2 YFSETQ. Trimming stripped 0 bases from V and 2 bases from J, with 12 bases between. The CDR3 nucleotides are TGCGCCAGCAGCTTGGCCCCGGATTTACCCTACGAGCAGTACTTC. The encoded protein is CASSLAPDLPYEQYF.

This clone was counted only a few times. The chain employs TRBV9 and TRBJ1-6; D gene unclear. Germline V gives CDR1 SGDLS, CDR2 YYNGEE. The CDR3 is 16 residues long. Trimming removed 3 bases at V and 5 bases at J, with 15 bases between. The CDR3 coding sequence is TGTGCCAGCAGCGCCGCAGCAGGTATCCATAATTCACCCCTCCACTTT. Translation: CASSAAAGIHNSPLHF.

The V gene is TRBV2, the J gene TRBJ1-4, with 11 bases identical to TRBD1. This CDR3 contains 17 residues. V lost 3 bases and J lost 0; bases outside the gene matches: 3. CDR1 SNHLY and CDR2 FYNNEI come from the germline V gene. The CDR3 is CASSEGQGDATNEKLFF. In nucleotides, the CDR3 is TGTGCCAGCAGTGAGGGACAGGGGGACGCAACTAATGAAAAACTGTTTTTT.

The genes are TRBV6-1 and TRBJ2-7; D call uncertain. Germline-derived CDR1 and CDR2 are MNHNS and SASEGT. The V end lost 2 bases, the J end lost 6 bases, and 14 bases lay between the germline ends. The length of the CDR3 is 14 residues. The CDR3 loop is CASSEIGFVREQYF. The CDR3 coding sequence is TGTGCCAGCAGTGAAATCGGATTTGTTCGCGAGCAGTACTTC.

This chain links TRBV2 with TRBJ2-7; D is ambiguous. The CDR3 length is 13 residues. V was clipped by 3 bases and J by 6 bases, with 12 bases between them. In germline, CDR1 is SNHLY, CDR2 FYNNEI. The chain's CDR3 is CASSDVPSGEQYF. CDR3 in DNA: TGTGCCAGCAGTGATGTCCCATCGGGCGAGCAGTACTTC.

The chain carries TRBV5-1 and TRBJ2-5; TRBD2 matches 9 bases. CDR1 is SGHRS, CDR2 YFSETQ, per germline. The CDR3 loop spans 20 amino acids. Trimming cost V 4 bases and J 2 bases; bases outside gene matches: 21. The CDR3 reads CASSPTANRSGGRRQETQYF. The CDR3 DNA is TGCGCCAGCAGCCCCACAGCAAACCGGAGCGGGGGGCGTCGGCAAGAGACCCAGTACTTC.

This sequence joins TRBV7-7 and TRBJ2-1, with 12 nucleotides matching TRBD2. The CDR3 extends over 16 amino acids. The ends lost 4 bases at V and 7 bases at J; junction bases unmatched: 8. Germline V gene sequence: CDR1 SSHAT, CDR2 FNYEAQ (reference sequence). The CDR3 protein is CASSSGLAGYGNEQFF. CDR3 nucleotides: TGTGCCAGCAGCTCCGGACTAGCGGGGTACGGGAATGAGCAGTTCTTC.

The chain joins TRBV7-2 to TRBJ2-5; a weak D match, TRBD1 (5 bases). CDR1 is SGHTA and CDR2 is FQGNSA in the germline V gene. This CDR3 has 15 residues. Trimming took 4 bases from V and 4 from J, leaving 16 bases between them. The CDR3 nucleotides are TGTGCCAGCAGCTCCGGTCAGGGTTCGTCAGAGACCCAGTACTTC. It specifies CASSSGQGSSETQYF.

The chain joins TRBV10-3 to TRBJ1-1, with TRBD1 matching 9 bases. The germline V gene has CDR1 ENHRY and CDR2 SYGVKD. The CDR3 extends over 11 amino acids. V lost 11 bases and J lost 12; bases outside the gene matches: 10. DNA of the CDR3: TGTGCCTCGTGGACAGGGGATTGGACTTTCTTT. It specifies CASWTGDWTFF.

The chain joins TRBV19 to TRBJ1-1; D ambiguous. There are 12 residues in the CDR3. The V end lost 3 bases, the J end lost 11 bases, and 13 bases lay between the germline ends. CDR1 and CDR2 from the germline V gene are LNHDA and SQIVND (reference sequence). CDR3 in DNA: TGTGCCAGTAGTATGCACGGGAACGCGGCTTTCTTT. Protein product: CASSMHGNAAFF.

The chain has TRBV7-2 and TRBJ1-2; 12 bases are a match to TRBD1. The CDR3 covers 18 residues. J gave up 3 bases and V 6 bases, and 14 bases lay outside the gene matches. Germline-derived CDR1 and CDR2 are SGHTA and FQGNSA. CDR3 DNA: TGTGCCAGCAGACCACCGTCCCGGGACAGGGGGCCCCACTATGGCTACACCTTC. This translates into CASRPPSRDRGPHYGYTF.

The chain recombines TRBV5-4 with TRBJ1-6, with D uncertain. The CDR3 contains 15 residues. CDR1 is SGHNT, CDR2 YYREEE, per germline (reference sequence). V lost 0 bases to trimming and J lost 1 base, with 5 bases between them. Written as DNA, the CDR3 is TGTGCCAGCAGCTTGGACAGATCCTATAATTCACCCCTCCACTTT. It encodes CASSLDRSYNSPLHF.

This rearrangement joins TRBV29-1 to TRBJ1-1, with 12 bases fitting TRBD1. This CDR3 is built from 13 residues. With V trimmed by 6 bases and J by 5 bases, 4 bases remained unmatched. Per the germline V gene, CDR1 is SQVTM and CDR2 is ANQGSEA. The CDR3 nucleotides are TGCAGCGTGCGGGACAGGGGGCAGACTGAAGCTTTCTTT. It translates to CSVRDRGQTEAFF.

The chain's CDR3 is CASSPDTREYGYTF. The DNA for the CDR3 is TGCGCCAGCAGCCCCGACACGAGGGAGTATGGCTACACCTTC. This rearrangement joins TRBV4-1 to TRBJ1-2; D gene ambiguous. The CDR3 length is 14 residues. Trimming left V 4 bases short and J 5 bases short, with 14 bases between. The germline V gene has CDR1 MGHRA and CDR2 YSYEKL.

The chain recombines TRBV19 with TRBJ1-2; D call uncertain. The germline V gene encodes CDR1 LNHDA and CDR2 SQIVND (reference sequence). V dropped 0 bases and J dropped 1 base, with 6 bases sitting between them. The CDR3 is made up of 14 amino acids. The chain's CDR3 is CASSIDDNNYGYTF. As DNA, the CDR3 is TGTGCCAGTAGTATAGACGACAATAACTATGGCTACACCTTC. Filled out from reference TRBV19 and TRBJ1-2, the complete variable domain reads DGGITQSPKYLFRKEGQNVTLSCEQNLNHDAMYWYRQDPGQGLRLIYYSQIVNDFQKGDIAEGYSVSREKKESFPLTVTSAQKNPTAFYLCASSIDDNNYGYTFGSGTRLTVV.